The 29 T cell receptor beta chains listed next were all sequenced from one sample in a study of blood T cell repertoires in COVID-19. Measured with immunoSEQ multiplex PCR; TCRdb has only the in-frame clones, and not every one. The table shows some 120,000 clones, with 80% to 90% occurring only once. The specimen sequenced was peripheral blood. These receptors were obtained from a woman aged 45-60 years with acute or convalescent COVID-19.

J is TRBJ1-2 and V is TRBV6-6; maybe TRBD1 (5 bases). The CDR3 extends over 16 amino acids. V lost 4 bases, J lost 8 bases, and 23 bases lay in between. Looked up from germline, CDR1 is MNHNY and CDR2 is SVGAGI (reference sequence). This chain's CDR3 is CASSSRQGMAARGYTF. CDR3 sequence (DNA): TGTGCCAGCAGTTCCCGTCAGGGCATGGCTGCCCGGGGCTACACCTTC.

V gene TRBV5-6 combines with J gene TRBJ1-4; D possibly corresponds to TRBD1 (6 bases). CDR1 is SGHDT, CDR2 YYEEEE, per germline. CDR3 size: 14 residues. Between the trimmed V and J ends, which lost 2 bases and 7 bases, there was a span of 12 bases. The CDR3: CASSLGTQPEKLFF. The CDR3 DNA reads as TGTGCCAGCAGCTTAGGGACACAACCTGAAAAACTGTTTTTT.

A single count supports this clone. This chain links TRBV5-1 with TRBJ2-2; TRBD1 is a possible D gene (6 bases). CDR3 size: 15 residues. The germline V and J ends were trimmed by 2 bases and 6 bases, with 14 bases remaining between them. Germline CDR1 and CDR2: SGHRS and YFSETQ. Written as DNA, the CDR3 is TGCGCCAGCAGCTTAGGGGGTTCCGGGTCCGGGGAGCTGTTTTTT. This encodes CASSLGGSGSGELFF.

This sequence joins TRBV11-1 and TRBJ2-5, with D perhaps TRBD2 (6 bases). The V end lost 4 bases, the J end lost 3 bases, and 15 bases lay between the germline ends. There are 15 residues in the CDR3. The germline V gene has CDR1 SGHAT and CDR2 FQDESV (reference sequence). CDR3 DNA sequence: TGTGCCAGCAGCTCCCGTGGGGGGAGAGAAGAGACCCAGTACTTC. Protein: CASSSRGGREETQYF.

This sequence joins TRBV7-9 and TRBJ2-3, with 8 bases aligning to TRBD2. CDR3 length: 16 residues. With 0 bases clipped from V and 5 bases from J, the junction kept 7 bases outside the gene matches. Germline loops: CDR1 SEHNR, CDR2 FQNEAQ (reference sequence). As DNA, the CDR3 is TGTGCCAGCAGCTTAGCGTCGAGCGGGGGAGGAGATACGCAGTATTTT. Amino acid sequence: CASSLASSGGGDTQYF.

The rearrangement joins TRBV19 to TRBJ1-4; D unresolved. V shed 1 base and J shed 8 bases, with 11 bases lying between them. Germline lookup yields CDR1 LNHDA and CDR2 SQIVND (reference sequence). This CDR3 is built from 14 residues. The CDR3 nucleotides are TGTGCCAGTAGTATAGTGGGGAGCGGAGAAAAACTGTTTTTT. Its protein product is CASSIVGSGEKLFF.

The V and J genes are TRBV4-3 and TRBJ2-5; 8 nucleotides align to TRBD1. Trimming removed 1 base from V and 4 bases from J; junction bases left unmatched: 8. This CDR3 is 16 amino acids long. The germline V gene encodes CDR1 LGHNA and CDR2 YSLEER. The chain's CDR3 is CASSQVWQGAGETQYF. CDR3 DNA sequence: TGCGCCAGCAGCCAAGTGTGGCAGGGGGCGGGAGAGACCCAGTACTTC.

The chain is built from TRBV6-2 or TRBV6-3 and TRBJ2-1, with 9 bases aligning to TRBD2. Germline V gene lookup returns CDR1 MNHEY and CDR2 SVGEGT. This CDR3 has 16 amino acids. Germline trimming cut 2 bases from V and 4 bases from J; bases unmatched to any gene: 6. The CDR3 protein is CASSYGPSGVYNEQFF. CDR3 DNA sequence: TGTGCCAGCAGTTACGGTCCTAGCGGGGTTTACAATGAGCAGTTCTTC.

The chain couples TRBV7-9 to TRBJ1-5, with a possible D match to TRBD1 (5 bases). The germline V gene encodes CDR1 SEHNR and CDR2 FQNEAQ (reference sequence). This CDR3 has 16 amino acids. The germline V and J ends were trimmed by 0 bases and 3 bases, with 12 bases remaining between them. The CDR3 here is CASSLAQGTYNQPQHF. Here the CDR3 DNA reads TGTGCCAGCAGCTTAGCGCAGGGTACCTACAATCAGCCCCAGCATTTT.

The chain couples TRBV5-1 to TRBJ2-1, with TRBD1 identical over 7 bases. The CDR3 has 15 amino acids. Germline V gene sequence: CDR1 SGHRS, CDR2 YFSETQ. V was clipped by 1 base and J by 3 bases; unmatched bases: 4. The CDR3, as DNA: TGCGCCAGCAGCTTGCAGGGGGAAGTCTACAATGAGCAGTTCTTC. Translating gives CASSLQGEVYNEQFF.

The table lists this clone with a few counts. The rearrangement uses TRBV6-5 and TRBJ1-1; D gene ambiguous. CDR3 length: 13 residues. From germline, CDR1 is MNHEY and CDR2 SVGAGI. V shed 5 bases and J shed 5 bases, with 12 bases lying between them. CDR3 nucleotide sequence: TGTGCCAGCAGTCATGGTTCACGGACTGAAGCTTTCTTT. It codes for CASSHGSRTEAFF.

The CDR3 DNA follows: TGTGCCAGCAGCCAAGCCGGGACTAACTACAATGAGCAGTTCTTC. Translated, it gives CASSQAGTNYNEQFF. The chain links TRBV14 to TRBJ2-1; 7 bases are a match to TRBD2. After removal of 1 base from V and 3 bases from J, the junction contained 3 bases not matched to a gene. Per germline, CDR1 SGHDN and CDR2 FVKESK. CDR3 length: 15 residues.

The V and J genes are TRBV4-3 and TRBJ1-1, with 7 bases identical to TRBD1. The J segment lost 5 bases and the V segment lost 0 bases, leaving 6 bases of the junction unmatched. The CDR3 runs to 15 residues. CDR1 is LGHNA, CDR2 YSLEER, per germline. CDR3 bases: TGCGCCAGCAGCCAAGATCCTGACAGGGAAACTGAAGCTTTCTTT. It encodes CASSQDPDRETEAFF.

The chain couples TRBV7-2 to TRBJ1-2; D possibly corresponds to TRBD1 (6 bases). Looked up from germline, CDR1 is SGHTA and CDR2 is FQGNSA. V was pared by 4 bases and J by 0 bases, with 15 bases between. This CDR3 is built from 16 residues. DNA for the CDR3: TGTGCCAGCAGCTCCCCCCCCAGGGGCTCTAACTATGGCTACACCTTC. Its translation is CASSSPPRGSNYGYTF.

The V gene is TRBV18, the J gene TRBJ1-2; D uncertain. This CDR3 contains 14 residues. The V and J ends lost 3 bases and 0 bases respectively, with 8 bases between them. In germline, CDR1 is KGHSH, CDR2 LQKENI. CDR3 in DNA: TGTGCCAGCTCACCTCTCTCCGCTAACTATGGCTACACCTTC. It encodes CASSPLSANYGYTF.

The chain combines TRBV9 with TRBJ2-1; D call uncertain. This CDR3 comprises 15 residues. Germline V gives CDR1 SGDLS, CDR2 YYNGEE. Between the trimmed V and J ends, which lost 4 bases and 0 bases, there was a span of 11 bases. CDR3 sequence: CASSPSPGSYNEQFF. CDR3 nucleotides: TGTGCCAGCAGCCCCTCTCCGGGCTCCTACAATGAGCAGTTCTTC.

The chain carries TRBV12-3 or TRBV12-4 and TRBJ1-2; 11 bases match TRBD1. The CDR3 runs 12 residues. The J segment lost 8 bases and the V segment lost 6 bases, leaving 2 bases of the junction unmatched. The CDR3 nucleotides are TGTGCCAGCAGACGGGACAGGGGGGGCTACACCTTC. This sequence encodes CASRRDRGGYTF.

V usage is TRBV19 and J usage is TRBJ1-3; 7 bases fit TRBD1. The CDR3 loop spans 15 amino acids. V was pared by 3 bases and J by 2 bases, with 4 bases of the junction left unmatched. CDR1 is LNHDA and CDR2 is SQIVND in the germline V gene (reference sequence). The CDR3 sequence is CASSITGEAGNTIYF. The CDR3 DNA reads as TGTGCCAGTAGTATCACAGGGGAAGCTGGAAACACCATATATTTT.

This clone came up once. CDR3 region: CASSLDGARSPLHF. For the CDR3, the DNA is TGTGCCAGCAGCCTGGATGGGGCGCGGTCACCCCTCCACTTT. The chain uses TRBV5-6 and TRBJ1-6; D perhaps matches TRBD1 (5 bases). V gave up 4 bases and J gave up 10 bases, with 15 bases separating them. The CDR3 length is 14 residues. In germline, CDR1 is SGHDT, CDR2 YYEEEE. Supplemented by reference TRBV5-6 and TRBJ1-6, the full variable domain reads DAGVTQSPTHLIKTRGQQVTLRCSPKSGHDTVSWYQQALGQGPQFIFQYYEEEERQRGNFPDRFSGHQFPNYSSELNVNALLLGDSALYLCASSLDGARSPLHFGNGTRLTVT.

The count of this clone is one. The rearrangement uses TRBV11-1 and TRBJ1-1; no clear D. The V end was cut by 1 base, the J end by 2 bases, with 8 bases between. This CDR3 has 14 residues. Germline V gene lookup returns CDR1 SGHAT and CDR2 FQDESV (reference sequence). CDR3 DNA: TGTGCCAGCAGCTTAGTGACGGGAAACACTGAAGCTTTCTTT. Translation gives CASSLVTGNTEAFF. The whole variable domain, filled in from reference TRBV11-1 and TRBJ1-1, reads EAEVAQSPRYKITEKSQAVAFWCDPISGHATLYWYRQILGQGPELLVQFQDESVVDDSQLPKDRFSAERLKGVDSTLKIQPAELGDSAMYLCASSLVTGNTEAFFGQGTRLTVV.

J is TRBJ1-1 and V is TRBV7-9; a weak D match, TRBD1 (5 bases). V shed 1 base and J shed 4 bases, with 10 bases lying between them. The length of the CDR3 is 14 residues. From germline, CDR1 is SEHNR and CDR2 FQNEAQ (reference sequence). The CDR3: CASSLGGGSTEAFF. The DNA for the CDR3 is TGTGCCAGCAGCTTAGGCGGGGGTAGCACTGAAGCTTTCTTT.

This chain joins TRBV29-1 and TRBJ2-5; D gene ambiguous. The length of the CDR3 is 13 residues. Deletions cut 1 base from V and 7 bases from J, with 13 bases between. Germline V gives CDR1 SQVTM, CDR2 ANQGSEA. Here the CDR3 DNA reads TGCAGCGTTGAAGTTCCGGGTCCGCCGACCCAGTACTTC. Protein: CSVEVPGPPTQYF.

The V call is TRBV21-1, the J call TRBJ2-7; the DNA was not compared with TRBD1, the D call given in the table. TRBV21-1 is a recognized pseudogene. There are 16 residues in the CDR3. The CDR3 nucleotides are TGTGCCAGCAGCAAGAAAGGTTCGGGACAGGAGTACGAGCAGTACTTC. Its protein product is CASSKKGSGQEYEQYF.

This sequence joins TRBV11-3 and TRBJ2-1; possibly TRBD2 for D (7 bases). Germline V lookup: CDR1 SGHNT, CDR2 YENEEA. Trimming took 5 bases from V and 6 from J, leaving 17 bases between them. The CDR3 totals 15 residues. The CDR3 region is CASSLGGRGANEQFF. CDR3 coding DNA: TGTGCCAGCAGCCTTGGAGGGAGGGGGGCCAATGAGCAGTTCTTC.

The table lists this clone with a few counts. The rearrangement links TRBV29-1 to TRBJ1-2, with 10 bases matching TRBD1. The CDR3 runs 15 residues. Germline V gene sequence: CDR1 SQVTM, CDR2 ANQGSEA. Unmatched junction bases numbered 8, after V lost 6 bases and J lost 1 base. CDR3 coding DNA: TGCAGCGTGGCGGGACAGGGGATGGGTAACTATGGCTACACCTTC. This sequence encodes CSVAGQGMGNYGYTF.

The genes are TRBV24-1 and TRBJ2-3; TRBD1 aligns across 7 bases. The germline V gene has CDR1 KGHDR and CDR2 SFDVKD. CDR3 size: 15 residues. The trim removed 3 bases at V and 1 base at J, leaving 3 bases unmatched. The CDR3 region is CATSDPQGGTDTQYF. In DNA, the CDR3 is TGTGCCACCAGTGATCCCCAGGGGGGCACAGATACGCAGTATTTT.

This clone showed up just once. This chain joins TRBV6-5 and TRBJ2-2, with D possibly matching TRBD2 (6 bases). This CDR3 has 16 amino acids. V shed 0 bases and J shed 4 bases, with 12 bases lying between them. Germline V gene lookup returns CDR1 MNHEY and CDR2 SVGAGI. The DNA for the CDR3 is TGTGCCAGCAGTTACTCCCCTAGCGACTCCACCGGGGAGCTGTTTTTT. Translation gives CASSYSPSDSTGELFF.

J is TRBJ2-7 and V is TRBV7-2; 7 bases align to TRBD2. The CDR3 spans 15 residues. Trimming took 1 base from V and 2 from J; bases not matched to a gene: 5. The germline gives CDR1 SGHTA, CDR2 FQGNSA. The CDR3 DNA is TGTGCCAGCAGCTTAGAGGCGGGGGAAACCTACGAGCAGTACTTC. This gives the protein CASSLEAGETYEQYF.

This chain uses TRBV5-1 with TRBJ1-3; perhaps TRBD1 as D (5 bases). Deletions cut 4 bases from V and 5 bases from J, with 13 bases between. Germline CDR1 SGHRS, CDR2 YFSETQ. CDR3 length: 14 amino acids. This CDR3 is CASSPTGERNTIYF. CDR3 DNA sequence: TGCGCCAGCAGCCCAACAGGAGAGAGAAACACCATATATTTT.